Below are 31 T cell receptor beta chains sequenced from a single sample in a study of blood T cell repertoires in COVID-19. TCRdb's copy holds only in-frame clones and misses some; the assay was immunoSEQ multiplex PCR. The sample lists about 420,000 clones, roughly 89% seen once, with roughly 0.84% in the top ten. Sequencing was performed on peripheral blood. The receptors derive from a man aged 18 to 29 with COVID-19, enrolled during active disease.

This clone has just one count. The chain has TRBV3-1 (or the pseudogene TRBV3-2) and TRBJ1-1; tentative D call: TRBD1 (6 bases). Looked up from germline, CDR1 is LGHDT and CDR2 is YNNKEL (reference sequence). This CDR3 is built from 14 residues. Between the trimmed V and J ends, which lost 4 bases and 1 base, there was a span of 10 bases. The CDR3 nucleotides are TGTGCCAGCAGCCTGATGGACAGGAACACTGAAGCTTTCTTT. Translating gives CASSLMDRNTEAFF.

The chain combines TRBV18 with TRBJ2-2; D perhaps matches TRBD1 (5 bases). This CDR3 comprises 13 residues. Germline V CDR1 and CDR2: KGHSH, LQKENI. Trimming stripped 2 bases from V and 5 bases from J, with 6 bases between. In DNA form, the CDR3 reads TGTGCCAGCTCACCAGACAGTACCGGGGAGCTGTTTTTT. This codes for CASSPDSTGELFF.

This sequence joins TRBV3-1 (or the pseudogene TRBV3-2) and TRBJ2-7; 8 bases line up with TRBD2. The CDR3 consists of 14 residues. With 4 bases clipped from V and 6 bases from J, the junction kept 8 bases outside the gene matches. The germline CDR1 and CDR2 sequences are LGHDT and YNNKEL (reference sequence). The CDR3 region has the DNA TGTGCCAGCAGCCTTTCCGGGACTAGGGGCGAGCAGTACTTC. This sequence encodes CASSLSGTRGEQYF.

This clone occurred once. The J gene is TRBJ1-1, the V gene TRBV10-2; D is ambiguous. Germline CDR1 reads WSHSY; CDR2 reads SAAADI. CDR3 length: 10 residues. V was trimmed by 6 bases and J by 6 bases, leaving 5 bases between them. CDR3 residues: CASRDSEAFF. CDR3 nucleotide sequence: TGCGCCAGCAGGGACTCTGAAGCTTTCTTT.

V is TRBV6-1 and J is TRBJ1-5; D not certain. The ends were cut back, 3 bases at V and 7 bases at J, with 7 bases in the middle. The CDR3 runs to 12 residues. Germline CDR1 and CDR2: MNHNS and SASEGT. As DNA, the CDR3 is TGTGCCAGCAGTGACATCGGGCAGCCCCAGCATTTT. Translated: CASSDIGQPQHF.

This chain uses TRBV12-3 or TRBV12-4 with TRBJ1-2; perhaps TRBD1 as D (6 bases). The V and J ends lost 7 bases and 2 bases respectively, with 11 bases between them. The CDR3 consists of 13 residues. The CDR3: CASTPGQNYGYTF. Written as DNA, the CDR3 is TGTGCCAGCACCCCAGGACAGAACTATGGCTACACCTTC.

This chain links TRBV19 with TRBJ2-1, with TRBD2 matching over 12 bases. The CDR3 spans 14 residues. Germline-derived CDR1 and CDR2 are LNHDA and SQIVND (reference sequence). V dropped 5 bases and J dropped 8; count of bases not matched to a gene: 4. Written as DNA, the CDR3 is TGTGCCAGTAGTCTAGCGGGAGGGCTCCATGAGCAGTTCTTC. This encodes CASSLAGGLHEQFF.

Of note for this clone: Other nucleotide sequences from this sample produce the same CDR3. The chain combines TRBV19 with TRBJ1-2; 11 positions agree with TRBD1. This CDR3 spans 14 amino acids. J was trimmed by 4 bases and V by 5 bases; bases with no gene match: 3. Germline CDR1 is LNHDA and CDR2 is SQIVND (reference sequence). CDR3 region: CASSPDRGLYGYTF. CDR3 DNA sequence: TGTGCCAGTAGTCCGGACAGGGGGCTCTATGGCTACACCTTC. Combining the CDR3 with reference TRBV19 and TRBJ1-2 gives the whole variable domain DGGITQSPKYLFRKEGQNVTLSCEQNLNHDAMYWYRQDPGQGLRLIYYSQIVNDFQKGDIAEGYSVSREKKESFPLTVTSAQKNPTAFYLCASSPDRGLYGYTFGSGTRLTVV.

This clone has only a few counts. The sample has other DNA sequences that encode this CDR3 too. This rearrangement joins TRBV28 to TRBJ2-7; no clear D gene. Germline CDR1 MDHEN, CDR2 SYDVKM. V lost 5 bases, J lost 3 bases, and 5 bases lay in between. CDR3 size: 11 residues. The CDR3 protein is CASSLRYEQYF. In nucleotides, the CDR3 is TGTGCCAGCAGTCTTCGCTACGAGCAGTACTTC.

The chain has TRBV5-1 and TRBJ1-2; D may be TRBD1 (6 bases). Trimming removed 4 bases at V and 8 bases at J, with 18 bases between. The V gene's germline CDR1 is SGHRS and CDR2 YFSETQ. The CDR3 extends over 14 amino acids. CDR3 protein: CASSPGDLTTGYTF. CDR3 DNA: TGCGCCAGCAGCCCAGGGGACCTAACGACAGGCTACACCTTC.

Only one count was recorded for this clone. The chain carries TRBV6-1 and TRBJ1-5; possibly TRBD1 for D (5 bases). With 2 bases removed from V and 4 bases from J, the gap between germline ends came to 12 bases. Germline values: CDR1 MNHNS, CDR2 SASEGT. The CDR3 has 15 amino acids. CDR3 DNA sequence: TGTGCCAGCAGTGAATTTTGGGGGACTAATCAGCCCCAGCATTTT. The encoded protein is CASSEFWGTNQPQHF.

The chain uses TRBV18 and TRBJ2-1, with D tentatively TRBD2 (7 bases). The V end lost 0 bases, the J end lost 1 base, and 13 bases lay between the germline ends. The CDR3 contains 17 residues. Per germline, CDR1 KGHSH and CDR2 LQKENI. The CDR3 region is CASSPPGGDISYNEQFF. The DNA of the CDR3 is TGTGCCAGCTCACCACCGGGGGGGGACATATCCTACAATGAGCAGTTCTTC.

This chain joins TRBV6-1 and TRBJ1-3; D is perhaps TRBD1 (5 bases). Trimming pared 3 bases from V and 9 bases from J, leaving 15 bases between. CDR1 and CDR2 (germline): MNHNS, SASEGT. The CDR3 runs 14 residues. CDR3 DNA sequence: TGTGCCAGCAGTGAGGGACTCTATAGGGGCACCATATATTTT. As protein: CASSEGLYRGTIYF.

Concerning this clone itself: At the DNA level, this CDR3 is encoded by other sequences in the same sample as well. The chain uses TRBV27 and TRBJ1-2; D uncertain. Germline V gene lookup returns CDR1 MNHEY and CDR2 SMNVEV (reference sequence). Trimming stripped 3 bases from V and 0 bases from J, with 5 bases between. The CDR3 has 13 amino acids. CDR3 loop: CASSFSPNYGYTF. The CDR3 DNA follows: TGTGCCAGCAGTTTCAGTCCTAACTATGGCTACACCTTC.

The J gene is TRBJ1-5, the V gene TRBV29-1, with D maybe TRBD1 (6 bases). The ends were cut back, 4 bases at V and 1 base at J, with 8 bases in the middle. Germline CDR1 and CDR2: SQVTM and ANQGSEA. CDR3 size: 13 residues. The chain's CDR3 is CSVAGDSNQPQHF. The CDR3, as DNA: TGCAGCGTTGCAGGGGACAGCAATCAGCCCCAGCATTTT.

The rearrangement joins TRBV11-3 to TRBJ2-2, with 10 bases lining up with TRBD2. Germline V CDR1 and CDR2: SGHNT, YENEEA. With 1 base clipped from V and 10 bases from J, the junction kept 12 bases outside the gene matches. This CDR3 has 17 amino acids. CDR3 amino acids: CASSLGFLAGDREELFF. The CDR3 DNA is TGTGCCAGCAGCTTAGGGTTCCTAGCGGGAGATAGGGAGGAGCTGTTTTTT.

This chain connects TRBV5-4 to TRBJ1-6; D is unresolved. CDR3 length equals 13 residues. V lost 3 bases to trimming and J lost 14 bases, with 15 bases between them. Germline CDR1 reads SGHNT; CDR2 reads YYREEE (reference sequence). CDR3 in DNA: TGTGCCAGCAGCTCGGGAGAAAGGCCCTCCCTCCACTTT. As protein: CASSSGERPSLHF.

The chain has TRBV27 and TRBJ2-7, with D possibly TRBD2 on 6 matching bases. V was clipped by 4 bases and J by 4 bases, with 14 bases between them. This CDR3 is 14 amino acids long. Germline CDR1 reads MNHEY; CDR2 reads SMNVEV (reference sequence). CDR3 loop: CASSYSGFDYEQYF. The CDR3 DNA reads TGTGCCAGCAGTTATAGCGGATTCGATTACGAGCAGTACTTC.

The V call is TRBV19, the J call TRBJ2-1; 13 bases are shared with TRBD2. With V trimmed by 4 bases and J by 8 bases, 8 bases remained unmatched. Germline-derived CDR1 and CDR2 are LNHDA and SQIVND (reference sequence). The CDR3 consists of 16 residues. CDR3 coding DNA: TGTGCCAGTAGTAAGGGGACTAGCGGGGTTGGGGATGAGCAGTTCTTC. It encodes CASSKGTSGVGDEQFF.

This clone was observed once. CDR3 nucleotides: TGTGCCAGCAGCGGGGCCTGGAAAGGGGGCACTGGGGCCAACGTCCTGACTTTC. It is translated as CASSGAWKGGTGANVLTF. The chain couples TRBV7-9 to TRBJ2-6, with 7 bases fitting TRBD1. Germline CDR1 is SEHNR and CDR2 is FQNEAQ (reference sequence). The V gene end was trimmed by 5 bases and the J gene end by 2 bases; junction bases not matched to a gene: 12. The length of the CDR3 is 18 residues.

V and J are TRBV6-5 and TRBJ2-7; D is ambiguous. The CDR3 has 14 amino acids. The germline V gene has CDR1 MNHEY and CDR2 SVGAGI. V lost 5 bases and J lost 2, with 13 bases in between. CDR3 amino acids: CASSPLSLAYEQYF. CDR3 DNA sequence: TGTGCCAGCAGTCCGCTTAGCTTGGCCTACGAGCAGTACTTC.

The chain links TRBV3-1 (or the pseudogene TRBV3-2) to TRBJ1-6; D is uncertain. The CDR3 has 14 residues. CDR1 LGHDT and CDR2 YNNKEL come from the germline V gene (reference sequence). Trimming removed 1 base from V and 5 bases from J, with 6 bases in between. The CDR3 loop reads CASSQAGNNSPLHF. The CDR3 bases are TGTGCCAGCAGCCAAGCCGGTAATAATTCACCCCTCCACTTT.

The chain couples TRBV7-3 to TRBJ1-3; possibly TRBD1 for D (5 bases). Germline V lookup: CDR1 SGHTA, CDR2 FQGTGA. Trimming shortened V by 9 bases and J by 0 bases, and 9 bases separated the two germline ends. This CDR3 region has 13 residues. This CDR3 reads CASRTNSGNTIYF. In DNA, the CDR3 is TGTGCCAGTAGGACAAACTCTGGAAACACCATATATTTT.

This chain joins TRBV27 and TRBJ2-5; 7 bases align to TRBD1. J gave up 5 bases and V 2 bases, and 8 bases lay outside the gene matches. There are 15 residues in the CDR3. CDR1 and CDR2 (germline): MNHEY, SMNVEV (reference sequence). CDR3 sequence (DNA): TGTGCCAGCAGTTTAAGGCCCTCCAGGGGGGAGACCCAGTACTTC. The encoded protein is CASSLRPSRGETQYF.

This chain links TRBV11-2 with TRBJ2-1; 9 positions match TRBD2. From germline, CDR1 is SGHAT and CDR2 FQNNGV. The CDR3 extends over 16 amino acids. After removal of 1 base from V and 5 bases from J, the junction contained 6 bases not matched to a gene. For the CDR3, the DNA is TGTGCCAGCAGCTTAGGGGGAGCGGGGGGACACAATGAGCAGTTCTTC. Translating it yields CASSLGGAGGHNEQFF.

The chain uses TRBV5-1 and TRBJ2-1, with TRBD2 identical over 15 bases. The ends lost 4 bases at V and 13 bases at J; junction bases unmatched: 12. CDR3 length: 16 amino acids. Germline CDR1 reads SGHRS; CDR2 reads YFSETQ. CDR3 DNA sequence: TGCGCCAGCAGCGCCGGGACTAGCGGGGGGCTGGGGTCTCAGTTCTTC. Protein: CASSAGTSGGLGSQFF.

The CDR3 DNA reads as TGTGCCAGCAGCCCGGGACAGCTCAATCAGCCCCAGCATTTT. It translates to CASSPGQLNQPQHF. J is TRBJ1-5 and V is TRBV28, with TRBD1 matching 7 bases. Germline CDR1 and CDR2: MDHEN and SYDVKM. V trimming: 6 bases; J trimming: 3 bases; junction bases outside the gene matches: 5. The CDR3 covers 14 residues.

The chain combines TRBV2 with TRBJ1-5; 7 nucleotides match TRBD1. The germline V gene encodes CDR1 SNHLY and CDR2 FYNNEI. This CDR3 region has 16 residues. Germline trimming cut 6 bases from V and 0 bases from J; bases unmatched to any gene: 8. In DNA form, the CDR3 reads TGTGCCAGCAGGGGGGTAGCAGGGGGTAGCAATCAGCCCCAGCATTTT. Translated, it gives CASRGVAGGSNQPQHF.

In its sample, this clone was seen once. This chain uses TRBV5-1 with TRBJ1-2, with D perhaps TRBD1 (5 bases). The ends were cut back, 3 bases at V and 6 bases at J, with 21 bases in the middle. Per germline, CDR1 SGHRS and CDR2 YFSETQ. This CDR3 is 16 amino acids long. CDR3 loop: CASSSGGFRGMDGYTF. As DNA, the CDR3 is TGCGCCAGCAGCTCGGGAGGTTTTAGGGGTATGGATGGCTACACCTTC.

This clone turned up a few times. CDR3: CASRYLTSPTYNEQFF. The CDR3 nucleotides read TGCGCCAGCAGATACCTCACTAGCCCCACCTACAATGAGCAGTTCTTC. The chain uses TRBV5-1 and TRBJ2-1; D might be TRBD2 (6 bases). V dropped 5 bases and J dropped 2 bases, with 17 bases sitting between them. Germline assignment: CDR1 SGHRS and CDR2 YFSETQ. The CDR3 is made up of 16 amino acids.

V and J are TRBV7-2 and TRBJ2-7; 10 nucleotides align to TRBD2. The CDR3 runs 15 residues. Germline values: CDR1 SGHTA, CDR2 FQGNSA. V shed 4 bases, J shed 4 bases, and the junction held 7 bases outside the gene matches. The CDR3 nucleotides read TGTGCCAGCAGCTCCCTAGCGGGGGCGAAGTACGAGCAGTACTTC. It yields the protein CASSSLAGAKYEQYF.